This TCR beta chain was profiled in a study of T cell responses to AZD1222 COVID-19 vaccine. The CDR3 spans 13 residues. V lost 2 bases and J lost 7, with 8 bases in between. Germline V gene lookup returns CDR1 ENHRY and CDR2 SYGVKD. TCRdb's copy holds only in-frame clones and misses some; the assay was immunoSEQ multiplex PCR. The sample includes about 150,000 clones, under 95% of them seen just once. This chain connects TRBV10-3 to TRBJ2-2; D gene unclear. Here the sequenced sample was peripheral blood, taken on day 0 of AZD1222 vaccination. This sequence originates from an adult in good health. The CDR3 spells CAISEVSGGELFF. CDR3 DNA sequence: TGTGCCATCAGTGAGGTGTCCGGCGGGGAGCTGTTTTTT.